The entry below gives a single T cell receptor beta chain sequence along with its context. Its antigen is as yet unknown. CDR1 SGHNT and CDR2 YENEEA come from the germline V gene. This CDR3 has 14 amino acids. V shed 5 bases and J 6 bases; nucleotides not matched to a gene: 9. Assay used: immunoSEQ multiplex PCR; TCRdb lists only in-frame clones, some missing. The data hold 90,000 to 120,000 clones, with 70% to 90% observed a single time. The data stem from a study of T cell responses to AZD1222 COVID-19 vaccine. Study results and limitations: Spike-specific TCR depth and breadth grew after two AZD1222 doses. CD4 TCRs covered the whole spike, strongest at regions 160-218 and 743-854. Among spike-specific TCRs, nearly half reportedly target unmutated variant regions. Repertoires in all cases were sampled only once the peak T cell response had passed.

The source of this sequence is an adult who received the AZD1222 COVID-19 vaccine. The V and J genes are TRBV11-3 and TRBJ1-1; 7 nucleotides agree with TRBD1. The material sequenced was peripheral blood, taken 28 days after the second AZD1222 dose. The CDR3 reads CASSTQTGIAEAFF. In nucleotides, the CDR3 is TGTGCCAGCAGCACACAGACAGGGATAGCTGAAGCTTTCTTT.